The source of this T cell receptor beta chain is a study of shared clonotypes between healthy human individuals. CDR3 length: 15 residues. Germline V gene lookup returns CDR1 MNHNS and CDR2 SASEGT. The junction had 4 bases not matched to a gene; V was cut back by 0 bases and J by 2 bases. TCRdb's copy holds only in-frame clones and misses some; the assay was immunoSEQ multiplex PCR. The sample shows hundreds of thousands of clones, over 65% of them seen only once. This TCR derives from a woman younger than 45 in good health. The V and J genes are TRBV6-1 and TRBJ2-7; 7 bases match TRBD2. Sequencing was performed on memory CD4+ T cells sorted from blood. The subset is: CD45RA-negative fraction. The CDR3 is CASSEAGGEAYEQYF. CDR3 in DNA: TGTGCCAGCAGTGAAGCTGGGGGGGAGGCCTACGAGCAGTACTTC.